This TCR beta chain is drawn from a study of spatial heterogeneity in lung cancer (dated by TCRdb to between 2018 and 2021). Regarding the complete study: Beta-chain transcripts were consistently detected in greater numbers than alpha-chain transcripts, which likely reflected higher beta-chain transcript abundance. TCR repertoire features were related to nonsynonymous mutation counts determined by whole-exome sequencing of tumor tissue. In non-small cell lung cancer, the study made a quantitative comparison of TCR alpha and beta repertoires among multiple tumor regions, matched nontumor lung and blood. A strong correlation was found between TCR transcript counts in tumor regions and a T cell transcriptional module score from matched bulk RNA-seq. In the raw uncorrected reads, each unique combination of TCR and UMI appeared on average more than ten times. At surgery, 200 or so tumor regions, almost 65 matched nontumor lung samples and fewer than 60 PBMC samples were TCR-sequenced for both alpha and beta chains. Overall results and qualifications from the work: Estimated TCR-seq coverage of tumor T cells was only about 6.5% for alpha chains and approximately 14% for beta chains. Confirming at a functional level the hypothesis that regional TCRs recognize regional mutations was considered to require additional single-cell paired TCR alpha and beta sequencing. The number of expanded intratumoral alpha and beta TCRs correlated with the tumor nonsynonymous mutation count. Counts of ubiquitous and regional expanded TCRs correlated with counts of ubiquitous and regional nonsynonymous mutations, respectively.

Explained via the paper, the time point label denotes: sample taken at primary tumor resection. Donors were approximately 72 patients with early-stage, untreated non-small cell lung cancer from the lung TRACERx cohort. TCR sequencing used whole RNA extracted from tumor and nontumor lung tissue, or from cryopreserved PBMC samples, without cell sorting. Only patients with enough RNA available from two or more tumor regions were chosen for TCR sequencing. Before selection, tumor and adjacent nontumor lung specimens were reviewed by a lung pathologist. Its CDR3 holds 17 amino acids, cysteine through phenylalanine. CDR3 DNA only is kept here, 51 bases in frame from base 1. Taken from the germline V gene, the CDR1 and CDR2 loops are MDHEN and SYDVKM. Trimming removed 8 bases from V and 8 bases from J; the gene matches leave 22 bases unexplained. Receptors were amplified or captured by 5' RACE. The sample was run on a NextSeq 500. To allow correction of PCR and sequencing errors, the TCR library protocol tagged every TCR cDNA molecule with a unique molecular identifier. The authors' analysis ran thus. Decombinator tools were used for TCR identification, UMI-based error correction and CDR3 extraction. TCRs above a frequency of 2 per 1,000, corresponding to the top 1% of the tumor frequency distribution, were defined as expanded. Expanded tumor TCRs were classed as regional if statistically deemed absent (corrected P<0.05) from at least one tumor region, otherwise ubiquitous. Renyi diversity was calculated using the R vegan package after each repertoire was subsampled 100 times to 5,000 TCRs. CDR3 similarity networks were built from amino acid triplet string-kernel similarity, with CDR3s being connected when pairwise similarity was above 0.82. TCRdb reprocessed the public reads (quality trimming at Q25 with fastp, clone calling with MiXCR) and kept in-frame beta chains. Every distinct CDR3 protein forms one entry, paired with its most common genes and DNA. The V and J calls and clone size are TCRdb's, not the authors'. The sample records about 18,000 distinct CDR3 sequences, 6% to 7.5% of which are singletons. Clones ranked in the top ten supply 20% to 25% of the sample.

This clonotype was counted ten times or more. The specificity of this receptor is unknown. The sample holds no much larger clone one base away, and base qualities are not on file. This clonotype was obtained from a female donor with early-stage non-small cell lung cancer. The chain employs TRBV28 and TRBJ1-2; TRBD1 lines up with 8 middle nucleotides. The specimen was lung tumor tissue, collected at surgery. CDR3 loop: CASCRVLPSGQGGGYTF. The DNA sequence is TGTGCCAGCTGCCGAGTTTTACCAAGTGGACAGGGCGGAGGCTACACCTTC.